Below, 20 T cell receptor beta chains from the same sample are listed, as sequenced in a study of OX40 agonist ivuxolimab in advanced cancers. Measured with immunoSEQ multiplex PCR; TCRdb has only the in-frame clones, and not every one. The sample holds more than 65,000 clones, 85% seen once. The source material was CD4+ or CD8+ T cells sorted from blood, sampled in a trial of the OX40 agonist ivuxolimab. These TCRs come from an adult with an advanced solid tumor such as melanoma, head and neck, liver or kidney cancer.

The J gene is TRBJ1-1, the V gene TRBV7-6, with 9 bases matching TRBD1. V lost 4 bases, J lost 3 bases, and 3 bases stayed unmatched. This CDR3 is 14 amino acids long. Germline CDR1 SGHVS, CDR2 FNYEAQ. The CDR3 region is CASSSQGAYTEAFF. The CDR3 DNA reads TGTGCCAGCAGCTCACAGGGGGCTTACACTGAAGCTTTCTTT.

The chain employs TRBV9 and TRBJ2-1, with a weak D call TRBD2 (5 bases). V lost 0 bases, J lost 2 bases, and 12 bases lay in between. This CDR3 region has 16 residues. The germline V gene has CDR1 SGDLS and CDR2 YYNGEE. The CDR3 nucleotides are TGTGCCAGCAGCGTAGGGGCTAGCAGACCCTACAATGAGCAGTTCTTC. Its translation is CASSVGASRPYNEQFF.

V usage is TRBV10-3 and J usage is TRBJ1-1; 7 bases are a match to TRBD1. Germline V CDR1 and CDR2: ENHRY, SYGVKD. Trimming took 6 bases from V and 3 from J; bases not matched to a gene: 16. The CDR3 is 17 amino acids. The CDR3 sequence is CAISGGPTGAADTEAFF. The CDR3 DNA sequence: TGTGCCATCAGCGGTGGTCCTACAGGGGCGGCGGACACTGAAGCTTTCTTT.

This chain links TRBV10-1 with TRBJ2-3, with D unclear. The CDR3 contains 11 residues. Germline V lookup: CDR1 WNHNN, CDR2 SYGVQD (reference sequence). V lost 3 bases, J lost 9 bases, and 7 bases lay in between. CDR3 region: CASSDTSTQYF. In DNA form, the CDR3 reads TGCGCCAGCAGTGATACGAGCACGCAGTATTTT.

V is TRBV19 and J is TRBJ2-5; the D is unclear. The assigned J gene may be wrong: the sequence end matches TRBJ2-7 better. CDR1 is LNHDA and CDR2 is SQIVND in the germline V gene (reference sequence). The CDR3 length is 11 residues. CDR3 sequence (DNA): TGTGCTAGATTCGCGGTTGACGAGCAGTACTTC. Its translation is CARFAVDEQYF.

The chain carries TRBV7-2 and TRBJ1-1, with TRBD1 as a possible D gene (5 bases). The V gene lost 3 bases and the J gene lost 1 base, with 9 bases spanning the gap. Germline CDR1 is SGHTA and CDR2 is FQGNSA. The CDR3 totals 14 residues. CDR3 bases: TGTGCCAGCAGCTTCACAGGTGCGAACACTGAAGCTTTCTTT. This encodes CASSFTGANTEAFF.

The chain joins TRBV9 to TRBJ1-2; 7 nucleotides align to TRBD1. With 0 bases clipped from V and 8 bases from J, the junction kept 7 bases outside the gene matches. The CDR3 totals 14 residues. Germline loops: CDR1 SGDLS, CDR2 YYNGEE. The CDR3 bases are TGTGCCAGCAGCGTAGTCAATACAGGGGACGGCTACACCTTC. Residues: CASSVVNTGDGYTF.

This rearrangement joins TRBV11-2 to TRBJ2-7; TRBD2 matches at 12 bases. V was pared by 7 bases and J by 1 base, with 5 bases of the junction left unmatched. The germline CDR1 and CDR2 sequences are SGHAT and FQNNGV. The CDR3 is made up of 15 amino acids. CDR3 sequence: CASTTGLAGSYEQYF. The CDR3 DNA follows: TGTGCCAGCACGACCGGACTAGCGGGGTCCTACGAGCAGTACTTC.

In DNA, the CDR3 is TGTGCCAGCTCGGGAGGCAGAACCTACGAGCAGTACTTC. Translation gives CASSGGRTYEQYF. V gene TRBV6-1 combines with J gene TRBJ2-5, with 7 bases aligning to TRBD2. The J call is in doubt because the DNA end fits TRBJ2-7 better. Germline-derived CDR1 and CDR2 are MNHNS and SASEGT. The CDR3 contains 13 residues.

The V gene is TRBV27, the J gene TRBJ1-5; no reliable D call. The V end lost 8 bases, the J end lost 6 bases, and 11 bases lay between the germline ends. CDR3 size: 12 residues. Germline-derived CDR1 and CDR2 are MNHEY and SMNVEV (reference sequence). DNA of the CDR3: TGTGCCAGCTCTTTTCGGGGTCAGCCCCAGCATTTT. This codes for CASSFRGQPQHF.

The chain uses TRBV28 and TRBJ1-1; D possibly corresponds to TRBD1 (6 bases). Germline V gene data show CDR1 as MDHEN and CDR2 as SYDVKM. The CDR3 has 15 residues. V lost 4 bases and J 1 base, leaving 13 bases between the germline ends. CDR3 region: CASSSSGTTNTEAFF. The CDR3, as DNA: TGTGCCAGCAGTTCGTCCGGGACAACGAACACTGAAGCTTTCTTT.

The chain couples TRBV28 to TRBJ1-1, with D perhaps matching TRBD1 (6 bases). The germline gives CDR1 MDHEN, CDR2 SYDVKM. This CDR3 contains 13 residues. V was trimmed by 2 bases and J by 7 bases, leaving 11 bases between them. CDR3 nucleotides: TGTGCCAGCAGTTTAACAGGGAGAAATGAAGCTTTCTTT. Encoded protein: CASSLTGRNEAFF.

The DNA of the CDR3 is TGTGCCAGCAGCATCGGTAGAGGGAACACCGGGGAGCTGTTTTTT. This translates into CASSIGRGNTGELFF. The chain couples TRBV5-4 to TRBJ2-2; no reliable D call. Looked up from germline, CDR1 is SGHNT and CDR2 is YYREEE (reference sequence). Trimming cost V 4 bases and J 1 base, with 11 bases left between them. CDR3 length: 15 residues. Using reference TRBV5-4 and TRBJ2-2 for the parts outside the CDR3, the full variable domain is ETGVTQSPTHLIKTRGQQVTLRCSSQSGHNTVSWYQQALGQGPQFIFQYYREEENGRGNFPPRFSGLQFPNYSSELNVNALELDDSALYLCASSIGRGNTGELFFGEGSRLTVL.

The chain combines TRBV10-3 with TRBJ2-1; the match to TRBD1 covers 8 bases. The J segment lost 2 bases and the V segment lost 6 bases, leaving 9 bases of the junction unmatched. Germline V gene sequence: CDR1 ENHRY, CDR2 SYGVKD. The CDR3 contains 16 residues. This CDR3 is CAISTGQGLPYNEQFF. The CDR3 region has the DNA TGTGCCATCAGCACAGGACAGGGCTTGCCCTACAATGAGCAGTTCTTC.

The chain joins TRBV6-5 to TRBJ2-1; TRBD2 might be the D (6 bases). The CDR3 totals 13 residues. Trimming shortened V by 4 bases and J by 9 bases, and 13 bases separated the two germline ends. Per the germline V gene, CDR1 is MNHEY and CDR2 is SVGAGI. Written as DNA, the CDR3 is TGTGCCAGCAGTTCATCTAGGAGGGGTGAGCAGTTCTTC. Amino acids: CASSSSRRGEQFF.

The count of this clone is one. The V and J genes are TRBV6-5 and TRBJ2-3; D unclear. This CDR3 spans 15 amino acids. The ends were cut back, 6 bases at V and 7 bases at J, with 20 bases in the middle. Germline V lookup: CDR1 MNHEY, CDR2 SVGAGI. In DNA, the CDR3 is TGTGCCAGCAGAACTTCCTATAGAGTGGGGAATACGCAGTATTTT. As protein: CASRTSYRVGNTQYF.

J is TRBJ1-3 and V is TRBV6-1; no definite D call. Germline CDR1 is MNHNS and CDR2 is SASEGT. The CDR3 sequence is 14 residues long. V lost 0 bases to trimming and J lost 4 bases, with 7 bases between them. The CDR3 DNA reads TGTGCCAGCAGTGAAGCAAAAGGGGGAAACACCATATATTTT. This encodes CASSEAKGGNTIYF.

The chain has TRBV7-2 and TRBJ1-2, with TRBD1 identical over 11 bases. The CDR3 is 16 residues long. With V trimmed by 2 bases and J by 7 bases, 9 bases remained unmatched. Looked up from germline, CDR1 is SGHTA and CDR2 is FQGNSA. This CDR3 reads CASSLSPGQGAGGYTF. CDR3 nucleotide sequence: TGTGCCAGCAGCTTATCTCCAGGACAGGGGGCGGGTGGCTACACCTTC.

J is TRBJ1-1 and V is TRBV7-2; tentatively, D is TRBD1 (6 bases). The CDR3 covers 14 residues. Trimming pared 5 bases from V and 1 base from J, leaving 11 bases between. Germline CDR1 and CDR2: SGHTA and FQGNSA. In DNA form, the CDR3 reads TGTGCCAGCAGCCTAACAGGGTCGAACACTGAAGCTTTCTTT. Translating gives CASSLTGSNTEAFF.

This clone was seen once. J is TRBJ1-6 and V is TRBV18; D possibly corresponds to TRBD1 (5 bases). This CDR3 has 13 amino acids. Trimming removed 5 bases at V and 7 bases at J, with 9 bases between. Germline CDR1 and CDR2: KGHSH and LQKENI. CDR3 DNA: TGTGCCAGCTCAGGGACGGTGAATTCACCCCTCCACTTT. It yields the protein CASSGTVNSPLHF.